One sample yielded the 22 T cell receptor beta chains listed below, sequenced in a study of human T cells and chemical hapten exposure. TCRdb independently ran MiXCR on the RACE reads; one entry per CDR3 protein. The sample consists of some 300,000 distinct CDR3 sequences, around 5% of them appearing once. This sample's time point: pre-sensitization, week 0. As for treatment: therapeutic diphenylcyclopropenone sensitization with weekly scalp DPC. The source was whole blood, collected in connection with sensitization to the hapten diphenylcyclopropenone (DPC). Every receptor here comes from a woman younger than 35 with alopecia areata. Some clones in this sample may be carry-over from other donors' samples.

This clonotype was seen a handful of times. CDR3 amino acids: CAISELRDVTSGNTIYF. As DNA, the CDR3 is TGTGCCATCAGTGAACTCCGGGACGTTACCTCTGGAAACACCATATATTTT. The chain is built from TRBV10-3 and TRBJ1-3; maybe TRBD1 (5 bases). The germline V gene has CDR1 ENHRY and CDR2 SYGVKD. V lost 3 bases and J lost 0, with 15 bases in between. The CDR3 loop spans 17 amino acids.

This clonotype was picked up a small number of times. The V and J genes are TRBV7-9 and TRBJ2-2, with no clear D. Germline V gene data show CDR1 as SEHNR and CDR2 as FQNEAQ (reference sequence). The V and J ends lost 5 bases and 4 bases respectively, with 11 bases between them. CDR3 size: 14 residues. The CDR3: CASSTNLATGELFF. CDR3 nucleotide sequence: TGTGCCAGCAGCACAAACTTAGCCACCGGGGAGCTGTTTTTT.

In this sample, this clonotype turned up a few times. This chain connects TRBV27 to TRBJ2-3; D is ambiguous. The CDR3 sequence is 13 residues long. The germline V and J ends were trimmed by 6 bases and 2 bases, with 9 bases remaining between them. In germline, CDR1 is MNHEY, CDR2 SMNVEV (reference sequence). The CDR3, as DNA: TGTGCCAGCAGCCTAAAATTCACAGATACGCAGTATTTT. Translated, it gives CASSLKFTDTQYF.

This clonotype was detected a few times. V is TRBV5-1 and J is TRBJ2-1; the D gene is possibly TRBD1 (6 bases). The CDR3 contains 15 residues. Germline V lookup: CDR1 SGHRS, CDR2 YFSETQ. Trimming left V 6 bases short and J 0 bases short, with 13 bases between. CDR3 in amino acids: CASTLQGLSYNEQFF. CDR3 in DNA: TGCGCCAGCACCTTACAGGGCCTCTCCTACAATGAGCAGTTCTTC.

This clonotype showed up many times. The chain carries TRBV7-2 and TRBJ1-1; perhaps TRBD1 as D (6 bases). Germline lookup yields CDR1 SGHTA and CDR2 FQGNSA. The V end was cut by 3 bases, the J end by 6 bases, with 14 bases between. This CDR3 has 14 residues. CDR3 in amino acids: CASSFGDRPPEAFF. DNA for the CDR3: TGTGCCAGCAGCTTCGGTGACAGGCCACCTGAAGCTTTCTTT. Combining the CDR3 with reference TRBV7-2 and TRBJ1-1 gives the whole variable domain GAGVSQSPSNKVTEKGKDVELRCDPISGHTALYWYRQSLGQGLEFLIYFQGNSAPDKSGLPSDRFSAERTGGSVSTLTIQRTQQEDSAVYLCASSFGDRPPEAFFGQGTRLTVV.

In this sample, this clonotype turned up a few times. The J gene is TRBJ2-1, the V gene TRBV18, with D perhaps matching TRBD1 (6 bases). The germline V gene encodes CDR1 KGHSH and CDR2 LQKENI. V was cut by 1 base and J by 1 base, with 8 bases left in between. This CDR3 is built from 15 residues. The CDR3 coding sequence is TGTGCCAGCTCACCACAACAGGGTTCCTACAATGAGCAGTTCTTC. This codes for CASSPQQGSYNEQFF.

This clonotype has only a few counts. V gene TRBV6-5 combines with J gene TRBJ1-1, with D unresolved. CDR1 is MNHEY and CDR2 is SVGAGI in the germline V gene. V lost 2 bases and J lost 2, with 6 bases in between. The CDR3 contains 13 residues. CDR3 residues: CASSYHKNTEAFF. The DNA for the CDR3 is TGTGCCAGCAGTTACCACAAAAACACTGAAGCTTTCTTT.

In this sample, this clonotype turned up many times. The V gene is TRBV27, the J gene TRBJ2-7; 8 bases fit TRBD1. The CDR3 is 14 amino acids. The germline V gene encodes CDR1 MNHEY and CDR2 SMNVEV (reference sequence). V was pared by 6 bases and J by 0 bases, with 4 bases of the junction left unmatched. CDR3 in amino acids: CASSRQGSSYEQYF. The CDR3 DNA follows: TGTGCCAGCAGCAGACAGGGGAGCTCCTACGAGCAGTACTTC.

This clonotype occurred many times. The gene calls are TRBV6-5 and TRBJ2-4, with D possibly being TRBD1 or TRBD2 (5 bases each). In germline, CDR1 is MNHEY, CDR2 SVGAGI. V lost 5 bases and J lost 0, with 17 bases in between. The CDR3 has 17 amino acids. The CDR3 region has the DNA TGTGCCAGCAGTCCGAATGCCGGGGCGGGAGCCAAAAACATTCAGTACTTC. Translation: CASSPNAGAGAKNIQYF.

The gene calls are TRBV4-1 and TRBJ1-1; D perhaps matches TRBD1 (5 bases). With 3 bases removed from V and 4 bases from J, the gap between germline ends came to 12 bases. The CDR3 sequence is 14 residues long. The germline CDR1 and CDR2 sequences are MGHRA and YSYEKL. The CDR3 nucleotides are TGCGCCAGCAGCCAGCAGGGACCTGGCACTGAAGCTTTCTTT. Protein product: CASSQQGPGTEAFF.

In this sample, this clonotype turned up a few times. The V and J genes are TRBV12-1 and TRBJ2-3; the DNA was not compared with TRBD2, the D call given in the table. TRBV12-1 is a pseudogene locus. The CDR3 runs 16 residues. CDR3 bases: TGTGCCAGCAGCAAACTAGCGGGAGCACTCACAGATACGCAGTATTTT. This sequence encodes CASSKLAGALTDTQYF.

This clonotype turned up a few times. The chain uses TRBV6-6 and TRBJ1-1; 8 bases are shared with TRBD1. The junction had 7 bases not matched to a gene; V was cut back by 5 bases and J by 5 bases. CDR3 size: 14 residues. In germline, CDR1 is MNHNY, CDR2 SVGAGI (reference sequence). Written as DNA, the CDR3 is TGTGCCAGCAGTCCAGACAGGGGCGATACTGAAGCTTTCTTT. It codes for CASSPDRGDTEAFF.

The chain combines TRBV6-5 with TRBJ1-1; D gene ambiguous. CDR1 and CDR2 from the germline V gene are MNHEY and SVGAGI. Trimming cost V 2 bases and J 9 bases, with 7 bases left between them. This CDR3 has 11 amino acids. The CDR3 sequence: CASSYAGKAFF. As DNA, the CDR3 is TGTGCCAGCAGTTACGCGGGGAAAGCTTTCTTT.

This clonotype was seen many times. The chain couples TRBV10-3 to TRBJ1-2; D call uncertain. Germline-derived CDR1 and CDR2 are ENHRY and SYGVKD. The ends were cut back, 3 bases at V and 4 bases at J, with 3 bases in the middle. The CDR3 sequence is 11 residues long. This chain's CDR3 is CAISDTYGYTF. The DNA for the CDR3 is TGTGCCATCAGTGACACCTATGGCTACACCTTC.

This clonotype has more than one count but fewer than ten. The rearrangement links TRBV24-1 to TRBJ2-1; D gene uncertain. CDR3 length equals 12 residues. Germline CDR1 reads KGHDR; CDR2 reads SFDVKD. Trimming took 0 bases from V and 9 from J, leaving 5 bases between them. CDR3 DNA: TGTGCCACCAGTGATTTGCTAGGTGAGCAGTTCTTC. This encodes CATSDLLGEQFF.

This clonotype was picked up many times. V is TRBV4-2 and J is TRBJ2-5; D might be TRBD1 (5 bases). From germline, CDR1 is LGHNA and CDR2 YNFKEQ. Trimming took 1 base from V and 2 from J, leaving 14 bases between them. The CDR3 consists of 16 residues. CDR3 residues: CASSQGRVTEQETQYF. The CDR3 DNA follows: TGTGCCAGCAGCCAAGGCAGGGTTACGGAGCAAGAGACCCAGTACTTC.

This clonotype was seen a few times. The rearrangement links TRBV28 to TRBJ2-3; D is undetermined. The germline V gene encodes CDR1 MDHEN and CDR2 SYDVKM. Trimming pared 6 bases from V and 6 bases from J, leaving 10 bases between. The length of the CDR3 is 12 residues. The CDR3 loop is CASRLNWDTQYF. In nucleotides, the CDR3 is TGTGCCAGCAGACTAAATTGGGATACGCAGTATTTT.

This clonotype was detected ten times or more. V is TRBV28 and J is TRBJ1-2, with D perhaps matching TRBD1 (6 bases). V was clipped by 7 bases and J by 8 bases, with 17 bases between them. Looked up from germline, CDR1 is MDHEN and CDR2 is SYDVKM. This CDR3 spans 13 amino acids. DNA of the CDR3: TGTGCCAGCAACGCGTACAGGGAGGGCGGCTACACCTTC. Protein product: CASNAYREGGYTF.

The rearrangement joins TRBV3-1 to TRBJ2-3, with TRBD1 identical over 9 bases. The CDR3 covers 16 residues. V lost 4 bases, J lost 0 bases, and 5 bases stayed unmatched. The germline V gene has CDR1 LGHDT and CDR2 YNNKEL (reference sequence). The CDR3 is CASSRNRGQSTDTQYF. In nucleotides, the CDR3 is TGTGCCAGCAGCCGTAACAGGGGGCAGAGCACAGATACGCAGTATTTT.

In this sample, this clonotype turned up many times. The V gene is TRBV7-9, the J gene TRBJ2-3, with a tentative D call TRBD1 (5 bases). CDR3 size: 15 residues. V lost 6 bases and J 5 bases, leaving 18 bases between the germline ends. Germline CDR1 SEHNR, CDR2 FQNEAQ (reference sequence). CDR3 in amino acids: CASRPPWGVRDTQYF. In DNA form, the CDR3 reads TGTGCCAGCAGGCCACCGTGGGGCGTAAGAGATACGCAGTATTTT.

This clonotype has at least ten counts. This chain uses TRBV7-2 with TRBJ1-3; D gene unclear. V shed 4 bases and J shed 4 bases, with 11 bases lying between them. CDR1 and CDR2 from the germline V gene are SGHTA and FQGNSA. This CDR3 has 14 amino acids. CDR3 nucleotides: TGTGCCAGCAGCTCGTGGTCGGCCGGAAACACCATATATTTT. Its translation: CASSSWSAGNTIYF.

The table lists this clonotype with many counts. The gene calls are TRBV6-4 and TRBJ2-7, with 9 bases aligning to TRBD1. The CDR3 loop spans 16 amino acids. J gave up 0 bases and V 6 bases, and 9 bases lay outside the gene matches. Germline lookup yields CDR1 MRHNA and CDR2 SNTAGT. The CDR3 protein is CASSLSGTGNSYEQYF. CDR3 coding DNA: TGTGCCAGCAGCCTCTCCGGGACAGGGAACTCCTACGAGCAGTACTTC.